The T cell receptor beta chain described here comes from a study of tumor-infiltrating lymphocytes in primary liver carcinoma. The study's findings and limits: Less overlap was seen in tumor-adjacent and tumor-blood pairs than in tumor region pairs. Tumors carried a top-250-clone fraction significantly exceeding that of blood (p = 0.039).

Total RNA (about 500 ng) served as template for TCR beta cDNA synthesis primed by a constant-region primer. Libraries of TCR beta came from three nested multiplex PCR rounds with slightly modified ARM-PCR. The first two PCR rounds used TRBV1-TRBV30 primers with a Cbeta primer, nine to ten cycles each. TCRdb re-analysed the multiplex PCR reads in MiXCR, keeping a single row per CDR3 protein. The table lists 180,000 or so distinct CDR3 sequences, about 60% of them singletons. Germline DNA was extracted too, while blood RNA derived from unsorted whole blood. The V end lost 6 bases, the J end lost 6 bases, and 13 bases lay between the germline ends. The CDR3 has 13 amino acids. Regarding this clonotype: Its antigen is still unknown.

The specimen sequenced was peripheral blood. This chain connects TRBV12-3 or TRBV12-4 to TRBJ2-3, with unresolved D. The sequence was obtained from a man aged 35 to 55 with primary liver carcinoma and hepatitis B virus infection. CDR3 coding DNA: TGTGCCAGCAGCCCTAGTCTGGGGGATACGCAGTATTTT. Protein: CASSPSLGDTQYF.